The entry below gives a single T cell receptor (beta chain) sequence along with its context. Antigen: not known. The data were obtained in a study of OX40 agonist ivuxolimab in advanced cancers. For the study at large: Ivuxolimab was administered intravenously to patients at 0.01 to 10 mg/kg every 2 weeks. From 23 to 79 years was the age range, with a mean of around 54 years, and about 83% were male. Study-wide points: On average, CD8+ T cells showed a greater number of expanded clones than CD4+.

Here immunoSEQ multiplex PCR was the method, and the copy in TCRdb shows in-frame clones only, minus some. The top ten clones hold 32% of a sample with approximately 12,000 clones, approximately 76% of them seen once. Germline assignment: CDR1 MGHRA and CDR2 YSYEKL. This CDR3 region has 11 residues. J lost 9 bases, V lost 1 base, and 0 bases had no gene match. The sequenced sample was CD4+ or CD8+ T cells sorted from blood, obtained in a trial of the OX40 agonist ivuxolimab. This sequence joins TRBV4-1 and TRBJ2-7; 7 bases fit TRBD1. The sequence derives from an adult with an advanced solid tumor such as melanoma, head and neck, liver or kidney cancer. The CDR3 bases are TGCGCCAGCAGCCAAGGACAGGGGCAGTACTTC. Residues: CASSQGQGQYF.